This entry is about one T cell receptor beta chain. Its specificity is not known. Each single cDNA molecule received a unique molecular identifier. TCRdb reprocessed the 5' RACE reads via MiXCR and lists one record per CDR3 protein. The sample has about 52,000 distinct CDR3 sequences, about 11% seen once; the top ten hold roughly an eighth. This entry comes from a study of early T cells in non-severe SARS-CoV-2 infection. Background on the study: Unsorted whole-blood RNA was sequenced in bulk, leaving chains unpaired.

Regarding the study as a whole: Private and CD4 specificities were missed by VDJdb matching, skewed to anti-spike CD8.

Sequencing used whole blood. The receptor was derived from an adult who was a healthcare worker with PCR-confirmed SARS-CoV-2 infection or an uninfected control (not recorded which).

The CDR3 DNA follows: TGTGCCAGCAGATTGGGTCTAACCGGGGAGCTGTTTTTT. This gives the protein CASRLGLTGELFF. The chain joins TRBV12-3 or TRBV12-4 to TRBJ2-2, with D unclear. There are 13 residues in the CDR3. Trimming removed 6 bases from V and 5 bases from J, with 10 bases in between.